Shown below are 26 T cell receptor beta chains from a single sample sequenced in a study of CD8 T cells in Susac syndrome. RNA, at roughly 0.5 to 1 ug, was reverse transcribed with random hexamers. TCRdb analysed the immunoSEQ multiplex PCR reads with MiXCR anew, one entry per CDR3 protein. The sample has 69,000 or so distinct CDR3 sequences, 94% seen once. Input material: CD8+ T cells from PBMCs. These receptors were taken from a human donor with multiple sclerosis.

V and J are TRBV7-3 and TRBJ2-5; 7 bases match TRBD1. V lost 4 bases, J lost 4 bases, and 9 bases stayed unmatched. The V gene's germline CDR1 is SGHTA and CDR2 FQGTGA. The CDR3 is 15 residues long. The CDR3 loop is CASSSRQGLGETQYF. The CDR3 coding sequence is TGTGCCAGCAGCTCCCGACAGGGTCTTGGAGAGACCCAGTACTTC.

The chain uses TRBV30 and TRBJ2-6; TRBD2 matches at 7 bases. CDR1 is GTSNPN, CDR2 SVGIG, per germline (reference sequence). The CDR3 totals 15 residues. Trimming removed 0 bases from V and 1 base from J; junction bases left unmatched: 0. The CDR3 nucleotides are TGTGCCTGGAGTGTACTAGCGTCTGGGGCCAACGTCCTGACTTTC. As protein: CAWSVLASGANVLTF.

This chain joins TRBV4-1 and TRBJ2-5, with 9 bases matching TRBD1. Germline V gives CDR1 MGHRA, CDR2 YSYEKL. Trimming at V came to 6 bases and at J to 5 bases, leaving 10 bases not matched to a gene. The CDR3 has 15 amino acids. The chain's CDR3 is CASRQKQGARETQYF. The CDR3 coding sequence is TGCGCCAGCAGACAAAAACAGGGGGCGCGGGAGACCCAGTACTTC.

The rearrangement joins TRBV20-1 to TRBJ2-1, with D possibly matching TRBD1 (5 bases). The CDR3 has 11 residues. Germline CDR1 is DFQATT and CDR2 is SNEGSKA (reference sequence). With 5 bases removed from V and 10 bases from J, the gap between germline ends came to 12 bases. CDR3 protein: CSAGSWGEQFF. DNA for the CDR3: TGCAGTGCTGGATCTTGGGGCGAGCAGTTCTTC.

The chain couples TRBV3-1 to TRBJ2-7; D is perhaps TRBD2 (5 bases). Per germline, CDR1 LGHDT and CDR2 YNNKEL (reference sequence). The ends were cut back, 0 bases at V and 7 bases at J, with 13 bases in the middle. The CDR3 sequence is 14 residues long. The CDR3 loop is CASSQDGGWGEQYF. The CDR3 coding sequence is TGTGCCAGCAGCCAAGACGGCGGGTGGGGTGAGCAGTACTTC.

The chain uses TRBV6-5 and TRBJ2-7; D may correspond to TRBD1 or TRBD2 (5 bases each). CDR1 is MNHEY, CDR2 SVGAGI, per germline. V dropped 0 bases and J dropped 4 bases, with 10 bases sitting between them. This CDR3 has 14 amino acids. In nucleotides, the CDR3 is TGTGCCAGCAGTTACTCGGGGCCGGGATACGAGCAGTACTTC. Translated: CASSYSGPGYEQYF.

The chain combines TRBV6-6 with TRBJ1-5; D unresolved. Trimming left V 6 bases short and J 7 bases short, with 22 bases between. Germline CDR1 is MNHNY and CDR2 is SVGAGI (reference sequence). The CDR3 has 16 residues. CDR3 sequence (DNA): TGTGCCAGCAGCCCCGGACCCGGTGGCTTGGGGCAGCCCCAGCATTTT. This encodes CASSPGPGGLGQPQHF.

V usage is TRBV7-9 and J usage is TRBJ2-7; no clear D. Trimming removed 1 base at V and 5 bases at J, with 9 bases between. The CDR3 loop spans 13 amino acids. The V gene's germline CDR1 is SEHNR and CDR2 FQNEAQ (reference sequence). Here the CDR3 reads CASSLDIGNEQYF. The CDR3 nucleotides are TGTGCCAGCAGCTTAGATATAGGGAACGAGCAGTACTTC.

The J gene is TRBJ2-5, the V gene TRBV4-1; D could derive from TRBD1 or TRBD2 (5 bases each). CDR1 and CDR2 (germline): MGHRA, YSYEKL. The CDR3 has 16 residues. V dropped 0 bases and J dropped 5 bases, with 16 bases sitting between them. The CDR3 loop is CASSQEGPSREETQYF. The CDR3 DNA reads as TGCGCCAGCAGCCAAGAGGGCCCCTCCAGGGAGGAGACCCAGTACTTC.

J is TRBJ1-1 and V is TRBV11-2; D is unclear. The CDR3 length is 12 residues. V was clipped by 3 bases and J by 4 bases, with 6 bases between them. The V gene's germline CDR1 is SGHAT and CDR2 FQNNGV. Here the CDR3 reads CASSFEFTEAFF. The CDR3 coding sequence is TGTGCCAGCAGCTTCGAGTTCACTGAAGCTTTCTTT.

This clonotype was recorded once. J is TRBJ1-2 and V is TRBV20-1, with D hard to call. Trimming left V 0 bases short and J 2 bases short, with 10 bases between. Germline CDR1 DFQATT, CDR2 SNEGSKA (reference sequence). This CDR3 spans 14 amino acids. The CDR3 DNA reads TGCAGTGCTAGAGATCGGCCCTCAAACTATGGCTACACCTTC. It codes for CSARDRPSNYGYTF.

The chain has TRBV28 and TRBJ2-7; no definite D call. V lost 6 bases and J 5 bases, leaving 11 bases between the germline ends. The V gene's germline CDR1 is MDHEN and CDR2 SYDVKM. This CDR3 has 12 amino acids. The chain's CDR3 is CASSVTFNEQYF. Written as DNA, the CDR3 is TGTGCCAGCAGCGTCACGTTCAACGAGCAGTACTTC.

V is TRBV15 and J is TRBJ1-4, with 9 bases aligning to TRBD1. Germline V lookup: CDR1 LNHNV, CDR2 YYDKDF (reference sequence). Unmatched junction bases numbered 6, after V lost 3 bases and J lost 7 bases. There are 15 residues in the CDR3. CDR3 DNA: TGTGCCACCAGCAGGGCCACAGGGGGCCCTGAAAAACTGTTTTTT. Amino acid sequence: CATSRATGGPEKLFF.

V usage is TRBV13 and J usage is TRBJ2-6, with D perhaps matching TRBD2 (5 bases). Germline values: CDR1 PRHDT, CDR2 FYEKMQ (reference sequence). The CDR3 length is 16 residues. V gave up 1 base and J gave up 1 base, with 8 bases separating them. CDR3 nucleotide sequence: TGTGCCAGCAGCTTAGCACCGGGATCTGGGGCCAACGTCCTGACTTTC. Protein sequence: CASSLAPGSGANVLTF.

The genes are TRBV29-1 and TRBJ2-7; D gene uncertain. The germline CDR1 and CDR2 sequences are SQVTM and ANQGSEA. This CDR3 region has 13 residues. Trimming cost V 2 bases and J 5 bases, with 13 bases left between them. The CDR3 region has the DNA TGCAGCGTTGAATTGGGGTTATCTAACGAGCAGTACTTC. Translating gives CSVELGLSNEQYF.

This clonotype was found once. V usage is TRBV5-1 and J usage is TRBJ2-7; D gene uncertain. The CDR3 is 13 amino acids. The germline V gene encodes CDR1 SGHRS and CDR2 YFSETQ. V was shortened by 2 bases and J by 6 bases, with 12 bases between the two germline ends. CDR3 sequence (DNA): TGCGCCAGCAGCTTAGAAGCCGCCGGCGAGCAGTACTTC. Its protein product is CASSLEAAGEQYF.

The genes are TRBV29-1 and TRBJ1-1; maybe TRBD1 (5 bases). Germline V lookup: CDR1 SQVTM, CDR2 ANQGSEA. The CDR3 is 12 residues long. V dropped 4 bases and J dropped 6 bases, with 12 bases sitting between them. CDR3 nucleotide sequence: TGCAGCGTTGCGGAGGGGTCGGCTGAAGCTTTCTTT. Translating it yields CSVAEGSAEAFF.

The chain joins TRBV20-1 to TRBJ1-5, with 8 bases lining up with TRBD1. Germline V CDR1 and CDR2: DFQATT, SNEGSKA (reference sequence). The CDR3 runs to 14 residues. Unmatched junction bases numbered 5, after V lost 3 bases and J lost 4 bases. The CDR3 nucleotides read TGCAGTGCTAGGGTTGACAGGGGTAATCAGCCCCAGCATTTT. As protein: CSARVDRGNQPQHF.

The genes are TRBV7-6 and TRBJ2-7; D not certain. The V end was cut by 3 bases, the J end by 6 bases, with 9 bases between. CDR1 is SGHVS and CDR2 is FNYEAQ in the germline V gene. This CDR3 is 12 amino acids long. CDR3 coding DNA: TGTGCCAGCAGCTTTGACGGGTTCGAGCAGTACTTC. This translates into CASSFDGFEQYF.

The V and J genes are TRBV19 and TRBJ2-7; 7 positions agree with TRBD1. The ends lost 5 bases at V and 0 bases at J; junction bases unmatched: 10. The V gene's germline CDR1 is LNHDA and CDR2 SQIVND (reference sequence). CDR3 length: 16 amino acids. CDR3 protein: CASSSTGTADSYEQYF. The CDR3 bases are TGTGCCAGTAGTTCCACCGGGACAGCCGACTCCTACGAGCAGTACTTC.

The CDR3 coding sequence is TGTGCCTGGGCCGGGACAGAAAAGTCTTACGAGCAGTACTTC. Protein: CAWAGTEKSYEQYF. The chain carries TRBV30 and TRBJ2-7; 7 bases line up with TRBD1. The CDR3 runs to 14 residues. V shed 5 bases, J shed 4 bases, and the junction held 11 bases outside the gene matches. Germline V CDR1 and CDR2: GTSNPN, SVGIG (reference sequence).

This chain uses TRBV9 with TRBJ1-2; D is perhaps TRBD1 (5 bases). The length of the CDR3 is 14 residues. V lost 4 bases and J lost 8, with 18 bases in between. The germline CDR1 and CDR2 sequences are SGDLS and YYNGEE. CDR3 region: CASSPSGTASGYTF. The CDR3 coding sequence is TGTGCCAGCAGCCCTTCGGGGACGGCGTCAGGCTACACCTTC.

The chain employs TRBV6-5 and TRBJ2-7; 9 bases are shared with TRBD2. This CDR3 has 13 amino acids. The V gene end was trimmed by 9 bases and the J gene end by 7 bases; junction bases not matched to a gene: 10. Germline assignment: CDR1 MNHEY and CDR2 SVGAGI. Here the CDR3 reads CASKTSGVGEQYF. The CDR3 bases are TGTGCCAGTAAGACTAGCGGAGTGGGTGAGCAGTACTTC.

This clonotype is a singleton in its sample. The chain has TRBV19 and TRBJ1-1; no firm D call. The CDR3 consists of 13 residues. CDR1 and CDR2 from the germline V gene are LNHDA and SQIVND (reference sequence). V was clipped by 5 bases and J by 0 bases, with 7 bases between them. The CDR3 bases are TGTGCCAGTAGTGCCAGTATGAACACTGAAGCTTTCTTT. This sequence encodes CASSASMNTEAFF.

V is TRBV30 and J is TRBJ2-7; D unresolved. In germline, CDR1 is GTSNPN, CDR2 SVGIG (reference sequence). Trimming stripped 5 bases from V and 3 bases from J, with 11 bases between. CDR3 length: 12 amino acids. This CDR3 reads CAWSRLNYEQYF. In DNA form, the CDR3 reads TGTGCCTGGTCACGCCTTAACTACGAGCAGTACTTC.

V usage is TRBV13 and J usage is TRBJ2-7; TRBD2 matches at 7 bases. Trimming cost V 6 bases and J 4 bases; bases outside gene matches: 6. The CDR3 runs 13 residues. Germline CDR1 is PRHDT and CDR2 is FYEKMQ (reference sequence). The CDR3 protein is CASRIGTKYEQYF. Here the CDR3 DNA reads TGTGCCAGCAGAATCGGGACTAAATACGAGCAGTACTTC.